The clone carrying this TCR beta chain was observed a handful of times. In the PCR, 60 Vbeta and 13 Jbeta primers were used. As processed by the authors: Around 11 million shared chains were among around 80 million unique TCR beta chains counted in a later analysis. Profiled with immunoSEQ multiplex PCR; TCRdb holds only in-frame clones, not every one. V and J calls and clone size are copied from that table; D and trimming were computed from the DNA. This table holds 100,000 to 150,000 clones, 81% found once. This sample was taken from a study of cytomegalovirus exposure and HLA in healthy donors. Study in general: Assignment to the Caucasian-associated ancestry cluster applied to 75% to 85% of the approximately 400 genotyped donors.

Trimming shortened V by 10 bases and J by 1 base, and 17 bases separated the two germline ends. The CDR3 runs to 15 residues. From germline, CDR1 is LNHDA and CDR2 SQIVND (reference sequence). This TCR derives from a man aged 18 to 35 in good health and CMV-seronegative. V usage is TRBV19 and J usage is TRBJ1-5; a weak D match, TRBD1 (6 bases). The source material was PBMCs. CDR3 amino acids: CATSQGRSSNQPQHF. Written as DNA, the CDR3 is TGTGCCACTTCACAGGGTAGGTCGAGCAATCAGCCCCAGCATTTT.